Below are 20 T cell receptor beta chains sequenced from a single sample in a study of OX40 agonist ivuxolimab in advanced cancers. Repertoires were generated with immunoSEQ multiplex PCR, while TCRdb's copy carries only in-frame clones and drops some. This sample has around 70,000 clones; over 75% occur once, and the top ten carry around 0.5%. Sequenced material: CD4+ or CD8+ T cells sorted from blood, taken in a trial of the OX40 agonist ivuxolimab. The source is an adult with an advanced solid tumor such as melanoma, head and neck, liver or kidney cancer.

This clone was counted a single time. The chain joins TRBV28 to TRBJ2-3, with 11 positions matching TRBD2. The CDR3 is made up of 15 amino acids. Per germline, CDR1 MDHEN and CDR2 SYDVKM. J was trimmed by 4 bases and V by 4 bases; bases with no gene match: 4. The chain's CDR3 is CASSSLSGGADTQYF. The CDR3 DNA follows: TGTGCCAGCAGTTCACTTAGCGGGGGGGCAGATACGCAGTATTTT.

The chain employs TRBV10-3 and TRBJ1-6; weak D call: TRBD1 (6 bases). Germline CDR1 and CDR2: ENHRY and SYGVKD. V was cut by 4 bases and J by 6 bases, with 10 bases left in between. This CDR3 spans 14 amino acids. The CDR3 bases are TGTGCCATCAGTGCGGGGGCAGGTAATTCACCCCTCCACTTT. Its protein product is CAISAGAGNSPLHF.

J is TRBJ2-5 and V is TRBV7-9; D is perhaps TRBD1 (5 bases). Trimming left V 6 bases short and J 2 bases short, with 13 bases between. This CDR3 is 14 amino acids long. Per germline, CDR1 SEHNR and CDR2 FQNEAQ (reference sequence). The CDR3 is CASREMAGQETQYF. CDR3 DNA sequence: TGTGCCAGCAGAGAAATGGCAGGGCAAGAGACCCAGTACTTC.

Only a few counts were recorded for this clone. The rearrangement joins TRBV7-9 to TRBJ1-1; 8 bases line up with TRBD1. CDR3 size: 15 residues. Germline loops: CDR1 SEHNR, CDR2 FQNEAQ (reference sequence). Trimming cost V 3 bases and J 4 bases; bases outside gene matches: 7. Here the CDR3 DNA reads TGTGCCAGCAGCTTCCGGACAGGGAAGGTCACTGAAGCTTTCTTT. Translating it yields CASSFRTGKVTEAFF.

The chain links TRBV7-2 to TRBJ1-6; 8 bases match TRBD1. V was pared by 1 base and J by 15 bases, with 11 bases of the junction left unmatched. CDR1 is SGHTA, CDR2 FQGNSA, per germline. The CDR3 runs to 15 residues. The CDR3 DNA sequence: TGTGCCAGCAGCTTAGGGAAGGAGACAGGGGCGAACCTCCACTTT. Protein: CASSLGKETGANLHF.

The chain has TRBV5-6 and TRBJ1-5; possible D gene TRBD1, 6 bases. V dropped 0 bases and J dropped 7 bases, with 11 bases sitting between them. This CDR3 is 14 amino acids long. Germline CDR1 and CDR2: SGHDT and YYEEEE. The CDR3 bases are TGTGCCAGCAGCTTGGGGCAGGGGCGACAGCCCCAGCATTTT. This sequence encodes CASSLGQGRQPQHF.

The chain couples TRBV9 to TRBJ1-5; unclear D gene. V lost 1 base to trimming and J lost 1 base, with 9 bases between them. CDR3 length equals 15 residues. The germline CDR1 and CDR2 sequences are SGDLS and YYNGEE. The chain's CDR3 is CASSVWDSSNQPQHF. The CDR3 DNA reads TGTGCCAGCAGCGTATGGGATTCGAGCAATCAGCCCCAGCATTTT.

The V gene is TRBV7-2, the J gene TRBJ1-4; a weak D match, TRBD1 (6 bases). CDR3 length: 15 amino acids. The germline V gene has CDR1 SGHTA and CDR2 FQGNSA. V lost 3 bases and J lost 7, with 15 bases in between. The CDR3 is CASSLGGHRGEKLFF. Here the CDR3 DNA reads TGTGCCAGCAGCTTGGGGGGGCATCGGGGTGAAAAACTGTTTTTT.

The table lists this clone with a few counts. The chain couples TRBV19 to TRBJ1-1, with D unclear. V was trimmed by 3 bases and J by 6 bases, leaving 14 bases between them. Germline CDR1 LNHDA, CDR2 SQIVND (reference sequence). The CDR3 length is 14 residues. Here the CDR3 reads CASSIRGGRPEAFF. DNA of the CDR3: TGTGCCAGTAGTATCCGGGGTGGGAGGCCTGAAGCTTTCTTT.

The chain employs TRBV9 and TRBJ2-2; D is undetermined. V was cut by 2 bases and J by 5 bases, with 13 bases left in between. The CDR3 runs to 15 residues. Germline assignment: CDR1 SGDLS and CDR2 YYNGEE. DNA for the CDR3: TGTGCCAGCAGCGTCTCGGGCCAGGCGACCGGGGAGCTGTTTTTT. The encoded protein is CASSVSGQATGELFF.

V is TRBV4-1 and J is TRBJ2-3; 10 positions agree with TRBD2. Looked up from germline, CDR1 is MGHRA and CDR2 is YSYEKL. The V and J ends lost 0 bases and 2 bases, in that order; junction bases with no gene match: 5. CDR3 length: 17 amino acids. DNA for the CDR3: TGCGCCAGCAGCCAAGATGGCCTAGCGGGGGCCACAGATACGCAGTATTTT. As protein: CASSQDGLAGATDTQYF.

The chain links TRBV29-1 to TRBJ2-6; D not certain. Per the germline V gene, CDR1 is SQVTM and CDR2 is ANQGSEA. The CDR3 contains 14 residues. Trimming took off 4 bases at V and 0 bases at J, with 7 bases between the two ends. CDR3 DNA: TGCAGCGTTGGGCAGACCTCTGGGGCCAACGTCCTGACTTTC. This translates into CSVGQTSGANVLTF.

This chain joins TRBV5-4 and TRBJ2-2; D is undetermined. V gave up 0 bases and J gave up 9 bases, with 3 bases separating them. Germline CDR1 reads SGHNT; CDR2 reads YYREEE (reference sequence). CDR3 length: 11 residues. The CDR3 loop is CASSLGRELFF. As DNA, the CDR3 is TGTGCCAGCAGCTTGGGTAGGGAGCTGTTTTTT.

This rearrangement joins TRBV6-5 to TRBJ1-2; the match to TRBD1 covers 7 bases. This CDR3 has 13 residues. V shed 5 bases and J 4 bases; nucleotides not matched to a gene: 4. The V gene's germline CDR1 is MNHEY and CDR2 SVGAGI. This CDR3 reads CASSPGQVYGYTF. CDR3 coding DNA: TGTGCCAGCAGTCCCGGACAGGTCTATGGCTACACCTTC.

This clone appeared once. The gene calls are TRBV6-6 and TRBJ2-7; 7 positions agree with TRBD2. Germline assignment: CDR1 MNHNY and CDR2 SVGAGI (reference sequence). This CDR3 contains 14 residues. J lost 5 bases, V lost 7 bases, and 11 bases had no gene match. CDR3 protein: CASKASGESHEQYF. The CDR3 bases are TGTGCCAGCAAGGCCAGCGGGGAGTCCCACGAGCAGTACTTC.

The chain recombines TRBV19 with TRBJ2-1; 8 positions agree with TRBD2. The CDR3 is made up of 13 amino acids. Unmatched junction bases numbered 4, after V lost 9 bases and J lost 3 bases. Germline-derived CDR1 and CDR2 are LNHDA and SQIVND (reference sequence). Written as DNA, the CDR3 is TGTGCCAGCAGCGGGGGCTACTACAATGAGCAGTTCTTC. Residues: CASSGGYYNEQFF.

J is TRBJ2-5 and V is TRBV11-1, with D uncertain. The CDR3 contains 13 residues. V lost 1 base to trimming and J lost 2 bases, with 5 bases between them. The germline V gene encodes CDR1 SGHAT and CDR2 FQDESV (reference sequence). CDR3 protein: CASSLGLQETQYF. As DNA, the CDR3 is TGTGCCAGCAGCTTAGGGCTTCAAGAGACCCAGTACTTC.

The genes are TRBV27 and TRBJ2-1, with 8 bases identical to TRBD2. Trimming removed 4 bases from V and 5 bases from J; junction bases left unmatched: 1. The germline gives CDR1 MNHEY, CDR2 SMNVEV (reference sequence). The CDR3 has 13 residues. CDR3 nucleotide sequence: TGTGCCAGCAGTTGGACTAGCAACAATGAGCAGTTCTTC. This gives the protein CASSWTSNNEQFF.

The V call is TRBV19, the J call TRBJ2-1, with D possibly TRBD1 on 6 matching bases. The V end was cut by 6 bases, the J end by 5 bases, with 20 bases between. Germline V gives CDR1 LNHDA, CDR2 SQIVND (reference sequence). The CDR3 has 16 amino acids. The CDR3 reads CASSRFRDTGNNEQFF. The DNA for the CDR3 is TGTGCCAGTAGCCGATTCCGGGACACGGGAAACAATGAGCAGTTCTTC.

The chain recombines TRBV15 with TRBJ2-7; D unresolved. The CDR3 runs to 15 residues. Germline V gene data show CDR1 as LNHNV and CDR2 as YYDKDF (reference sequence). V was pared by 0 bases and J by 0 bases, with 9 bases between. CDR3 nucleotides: TGTGCCACCAGCAGAGATGGTGGACCCTCCTACGAGCAGTACTTC. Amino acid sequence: CATSRDGGPSYEQYF.